What follows describes a single TCR beta chain. The sample is drawn from a study of blood T cell repertoires in COVID-19. In the study overall: There were acute and convalescent COVID-19 samples, and they came from the United States, Italy and Spain. T cells, B-cell-depleted T cells, or PBMCs supplied cDNA or gDNA.

The V gene's germline CDR1 is SGHRS and CDR2 YFSETQ. The CDR3 runs 15 residues. The J segment lost 6 bases and the V segment lost 0 bases, leaving 3 bases of the junction unmatched. In the authors' workflow: Amplifying reference gene primers gave estimates of nucleated cell counts. Assay used: immunoSEQ multiplex PCR; TCRdb lists only in-frame clones, some missing. V and J calls and clone size are as listed in that table; D and trimming were resolved from the DNA. This sample has around 200,000 clones, with approximately 86% found just once. This chain connects TRBV5-1 to TRBJ1-6, with 7 bases identical to TRBD1. The source is a man in his forties with active or convalescent COVID-19. Sequenced material: peripheral blood. CDR3 in DNA: TGCGCCAGCAGCTTGGGGGACAGAATTAATTCACCCCTCCACTTT. Protein sequence: CASSLGDRINSPLHF.